Sequencing of this TCR beta chain was carried out in a study of identical twins. Study results and caveats: Within cord blood, abundant beta clonotypes carried fewer insertions, but memory repertoires showed no such trend.

This clonotype has only a few counts. Its antigen remains unknown. TCRdb independently ran MiXCR on the 5' RACE reads; one entry per CDR3 protein. The repertoire holds about 220,000 distinct CDR3 sequences, around 10% seen once, with roughly 5% in the top ten. The V gene's germline CDR1 is SGHAT and CDR2 FQDESV (reference sequence). The ends were cut back, 7 bases at V and 0 bases at J, with 9 bases in the middle. The CDR3 runs 13 residues. In every case, the donor was a healthy Caucasian. This chain links TRBV11-1 with TRBJ1-2, with D hard to call. Sequences were obtained from memory (CD45RO+) T cells sorted from blood. The TCR was taken from a young woman in good health. CDR3 in amino acids: CASTIEPNYGYTF. In DNA, the CDR3 is TGTGCCAGCACGATAGAGCCTAACTATGGCTACACCTTC.